Listed here are 20 T cell receptor beta chains from one sample, sequenced in a study of blood T cell repertoires in COVID-19. Using immunoSEQ multiplex PCR, the repertoire was profiled, and TCRdb retains in-frame clones only, with some absent. The sample has about 320,000 clones, 89% seen once. Sequences were obtained from PBMCs or T cells enriched from blood (not recorded which). The receptor source for this set is a man in his 60s who had recovered from COVID-19.

This chain links TRBV28 with TRBJ1-2; 10 nucleotides match TRBD1. CDR3 length: 15 residues. Germline lookup yields CDR1 MDHEN and CDR2 SYDVKM. V gave up 5 bases and J gave up 6 bases; unmatched junction bases: 9. In nucleotides, the CDR3 is TGTGCCAGCAGTGTCCTGGACAGGGGGACCAATGGCTACACCTTC. It translates to CASSVLDRGTNGYTF.

In DNA form, the CDR3 reads TGTGCCAGCATCCCTGACAGGGGGATCTATGGCTACACCTTC. Amino acids: CASIPDRGIYGYTF. The chain recombines TRBV6-5 with TRBJ1-2, with TRBD1 identical over 9 bases. CDR3 length: 14 residues. The germline gives CDR1 MNHEY, CDR2 SVGAGI. V trimming: 7 bases; J trimming: 4 bases; junction bases outside the gene matches: 7.

The rearrangement uses TRBV5-4 and TRBJ1-6, with 7 bases matching TRBD1. Germline values: CDR1 SGHNT, CDR2 YYREEE (reference sequence). This CDR3 comprises 14 residues. Trimming took 0 bases from V and 10 from J; bases not matched to a gene: 4. DNA for the CDR3: TGTGCCAGCAGCTTGGGACAGGGAGGATCACCCCTCCACTTT. Amino acids: CASSLGQGGSPLHF.

CDR3 nucleotide sequence: TGTGCCAGCAGTGAAATAAAGGCGGGAATCCAAGAGACCCAGTACTTC. Residues: CASSEIKAGIQETQYF. The chain couples TRBV25-1 to TRBJ2-5, with D perhaps TRBD2 (6 bases). Germline V lookup: CDR1 MGHDK, CDR2 SYGVNS. V gave up 2 bases and J gave up 1 base, with 14 bases separating them. This CDR3 is built from 16 residues.

The V and J genes are TRBV4-1 and TRBJ1-5, with D possibly TRBD1 on 5 matching bases. Germline loops: CDR1 MGHRA, CDR2 YSYEKL. The CDR3 has 15 amino acids. Trimming left V 3 bases short and J 3 bases short, with 12 bases between. CDR3 region: CASSHMDTFNQPQHF. The CDR3 DNA is TGCGCCAGCAGCCACATGGACACGTTCAATCAGCCCCAGCATTTT.

This clone turned up a few times. The chain recombines TRBV16 with TRBJ1-2; D is perhaps TRBD1 (6 bases). Trimming removed 3 bases at V and 8 bases at J, with 10 bases between. This CDR3 is 12 amino acids long. Germline lookup yields CDR1 KGHSY and CDR2 FQNENV. The CDR3 DNA reads TGTGCCAGCAGCCAGAGAGGGGGAGGCTACACCTTC. As protein: CASSQRGGGYTF.

The CDR3 DNA reads as TGTGCCAGCAGACAACAAGATACGCAGTATTTT. Its translation: CASRQQDTQYF. The V gene is TRBV2, the J gene TRBJ2-3; the D is unclear. The CDR3 runs to 11 residues. Trimming cost V 6 bases and J 5 bases, with 6 bases left between them. Germline V gene data show CDR1 as SNHLY and CDR2 as FYNNEI.

The rearrangement links TRBV7-2 to TRBJ2-7; a weak D match, TRBD2 (5 bases). Trimming cost V 7 bases and J 6 bases, with 19 bases left between them. The CDR3 runs to 14 residues. Germline-derived CDR1 and CDR2 are SGHTA and FQGNSA. The CDR3 DNA sequence: TGTGCCAGCAACTCCGGGATACAGAAGTCCGAGCAGTACTTC. It yields the protein CASNSGIQKSEQYF.

The chain employs TRBV19 and TRBJ2-5; 8 nucleotides match TRBD1. Germline-derived CDR1 and CDR2 are LNHDA and SQIVND (reference sequence). The trim removed 1 base at V and 5 bases at J, leaving 9 bases unmatched. The CDR3 covers 16 residues. The CDR3 DNA sequence: TGTGCCAGTAGTATAGTTTTAGGACAGGGTACGGAGACCCAGTACTTC. It is translated as CASSIVLGQGTETQYF.

The chain has TRBV28 and TRBJ1-3; no definite D call. Germline loops: CDR1 MDHEN, CDR2 SYDVKM. Trimming took 4 bases from V and 4 from J, leaving 11 bases between them. The length of the CDR3 is 14 residues. As DNA, the CDR3 is TGTGCCAGCAGTTCCAGAAACGAAGGAAACACCATATATTTT. This encodes CASSSRNEGNTIYF.

The rearrangement links TRBV6-1 to TRBJ2-7; D is unclear. CDR1 is MNHNS and CDR2 is SASEGT in the germline V gene. V lost 1 base and J 0 bases, leaving 16 bases between the germline ends. The CDR3 runs 17 residues. The CDR3 coding sequence is TGTGCCAGCAGTGAAGAGGATCCGAGACTCCTCTCCTACGAGCAGTACTTC. It specifies CASSEEDPRLLSYEQYF.

This chain uses TRBV27 with TRBJ1-4, with 8 bases matching TRBD1. Germline trimming cut 2 bases from V and 8 bases from J; bases unmatched to any gene: 10. This CDR3 comprises 16 residues. Germline V gene sequence: CDR1 MNHEY, CDR2 SMNVEV (reference sequence). CDR3 sequence reads: CASSLRTGRGGEKLFF. As DNA, the CDR3 is TGTGCCAGCAGTTTACGGACAGGGAGGGGAGGAGAAAAACTGTTTTTT.

The chain couples TRBV2 to TRBJ1-4; 8 bases align to TRBD1. Germline V gene data show CDR1 as SNHLY and CDR2 as FYNNEI. This CDR3 contains 15 residues. The V segment lost 6 bases and the J segment 5 bases; nucleotides outside the gene matches: 8. The CDR3 spells CASRQQGGVNEKLFF. The CDR3 nucleotides read TGTGCCAGCAGACAACAGGGGGGTGTAAATGAAAAACTGTTTTTT.

The chain links TRBV7-2 to TRBJ2-1; 12 bases are a match to TRBD2. The CDR3 is made up of 15 amino acids. Germline V gene sequence: CDR1 SGHTA, CDR2 FQGNSA. Unmatched junction bases numbered 8, after V lost 10 bases and J lost 4 bases. The CDR3 nucleotides read TGTGCCACCTCACGACTAGCGGGAGTGTACAATGAGCAGTTCTTC. Its protein is CATSRLAGVYNEQFF.

The J gene is TRBJ2-5, the V gene TRBV10-3, with a possible D match to TRBD1 (6 bases). CDR3 size: 13 residues. V was clipped by 2 bases and J by 2 bases, with 6 bases between them. CDR1 is ENHRY, CDR2 SYGVKD, per germline. DNA of the CDR3: TGTGCCATCAGTGAGGGACAGCAAGAGACCCAGTACTTC. It codes for CAISEGQQETQYF.

There are a few counts of this clone. The chain combines TRBV6-1 with TRBJ2-2; a possible D gene is TRBD2 (6 bases). Trimming pared 1 base from V and 2 bases from J, leaving 11 bases between. This CDR3 region has 16 residues. CDR1 is MNHNS and CDR2 is SASEGT in the germline V gene. CDR3 DNA: TGTGCCAGCAGTGAAGTTTCCGGGACTAACACCGGGGAGCTGTTTTTT. Its translation is CASSEVSGTNTGELFF.

This clone is a singleton in its sample. This sequence joins TRBV28 and TRBJ1-2; TRBD1 agrees at 9 bases. Germline assignment: CDR1 MDHEN and CDR2 SYDVKM. This CDR3 is built from 14 residues. V shed 6 bases and J 6 bases; nucleotides not matched to a gene: 8. The CDR3 reads CASSYPQGAHGYTF. The CDR3 region has the DNA TGTGCCAGCAGCTACCCACAGGGGGCTCATGGCTACACCTTC.

The sample holds one count of this clone. The DNA for the CDR3 is TGTGCCAGCAGTTACCGGAATCCGGGCGGGAGTGAGACCCAGTACTTC. Translated: CASSYRNPGGSETQYF. The V and J genes are TRBV6-5 and TRBJ2-5; 7 nucleotides match TRBD2. V shed 2 bases, J shed 5 bases, and the junction held 11 bases outside the gene matches. CDR3 length: 16 residues. Germline values: CDR1 MNHEY, CDR2 SVGAGI.

The chain links TRBV28 to TRBJ2-3, with a possible D match to TRBD1 (5 bases). CDR1 and CDR2 from the germline V gene are MDHEN and SYDVKM. V was trimmed by 10 bases and J by 2 bases, leaving 10 bases between them. The length of the CDR3 is 12 residues. CDR3 sequence: CATGRATDTQYF. The DNA for the CDR3 is TGTGCCACAGGCAGGGCCACAGATACGCAGTATTTT.

This clone was counted a single time. The rearrangement uses TRBV5-6 and TRBJ2-7; 11 bases are shared with TRBD1. Trimming took 4 bases from V and 3 from J; bases not matched to a gene: 6. Germline CDR1 reads SGHDT; CDR2 reads YYEEEE. There are 15 residues in the CDR3. This CDR3 is CASSPGQGAGYEQYF. The CDR3 nucleotides read TGTGCCAGCAGCCCAGGACAGGGGGCTGGCTACGAGCAGTACTTC.